This is a list of T cell receptor beta chains from one sample in a study of blood T cells in healthy people across ages. TCRdb redid the calling of the 5' RACE reads with MiXCR, one entry per CDR3 protein. The sample records about 540,000 distinct CDR3 sequences, 24% being singletons. These data were also reused for a study on T cells of mothers and their children.

The source material was blood. Receptor source: a boy between 10 and 17 years old in good health. CDR3s include the opening cysteine and the closing phenylalanine or tryptophan. A D gene is named only where the DNA matches it firmly. Clone sizes are given selectively: once, few, many, or a class where the clone is expanded.

J gene: TRBJ2-7
D gene: .
V gene: TRBV28
clone size: .
CDR3 protein: CASRSPGTPTTYEQYF
CDR3 DNA: TGTGCCAGCAGGTCCCCCGGGACGCCGACCACCTACGAGCAGTACTTC

J gene: TRBJ2-2
D gene: TRBD2
V gene: TRBV29-1
clone size: few
CDR3 protein: CSARIGHGGGAGELFF
CDR3 DNA: TGCAGCGCTAGGATCGGTCACGGCGGGGGGGCCGGGGAGCTGTTTTTT

J gene: TRBJ2-2
D gene: .
V gene: TRBV21-1
clone size: few
CDR3 protein: CARPRGQGTTGELFF
CDR3 DNA: TGTGCCCGCCCCCGGGGACAGGGGACCACCGGGGAGCTGTTTTTT

J gene: TRBJ1-1
D gene: .
V gene: TRBV5-1
clone size: once
CDR3 protein: CASSTSRVPEAFF
CDR3 DNA: TGCGCCAGCAGCACCTCCAGGGTACCCGAAGCTTTCTTT

J gene: TRBJ2-7
D gene: TRBD2
V gene: TRBV9
clone size: .
CDR3 protein: CASSLGTSGTKGQYF
CDR3 DNA: TGTGCCAGCAGCCTCGGGACTAGCGGTACAAAAGGGCAGTACTTC

J gene: TRBJ2-1
D gene: .
V gene: TRBV27
clone size: few
CDR3 protein: CASQRRAVSYNEQFF
CDR3 DNA: TGTGCCAGCCAACGCCGGGCGGTCTCCTACAATGAGCAGTTCTTC

J gene: TRBJ2-3
D gene: .
V gene: TRBV21-1
clone size: .
CDR3 protein: CASSKEGRKMGDTQYF
CDR3 DNA: TGTGCCAGCAGCAAAGAGGGTCGGAAGATGGGAGATACGCAGTATTTT

J gene: TRBJ2-7
D gene: .
V gene: TRBV27
clone size: .
CDR3 protein: CASSSADPRGSYEQYF
CDR3 DNA: TGTGCCAGCAGTTCAGCGGACCCCAGGGGCTCCTACGAGCAGTACTTC

J gene: TRBJ2-1
D gene: TRBD2
V gene: TRBV29-1
clone size: .
CDR3 protein: CSVEDTSGGRYNEQFF
CDR3 DNA: TGCAGCGTTGAAGATACTAGCGGGGGCCGGTACAATGAGCAGTTCTTC

J gene: TRBJ1-2
D gene: .
V gene: TRBV28
clone size: .
CDR3 protein: CASSLKQGVGYTF
CDR3 DNA: TGTGCCAGCAGTTTGAAACAGGGAGTCGGCTACACCTTC

J gene: TRBJ2-7
D gene: .
V gene: TRBV12-3/TRBV12-4
clone size: .
CDR3 protein: CASSLTLINEQYF
CDR3 DNA: TGTGCCAGCAGTTTAACCCTGATAAACGAGCAGTACTTC

J gene: TRBJ1-3
D gene: .
V gene: TRBV21-1
clone size: .
CDR3 protein: CASSGETGNTIYF
CDR3 DNA: TGTGCCAGCTCGGGGGAAACTGGAAACACCATATATTTT

J gene: TRBJ2-5
D gene: TRBD2
V gene: TRBV3-1
clone size: .
CDR3 protein: CASSQESLAGEVGQETQYF
CDR3 DNA: TGTGCCAGCAGCCAAGAATCACTAGCGGGAGAGGTTGGTCAAGAGACCCAGTACTTC

J gene: TRBJ2-5
D gene: .
V gene: TRBV7-9
clone size: few
CDR3 protein: CASSPNRDRETQYF
CDR3 DNA: TGTGCCAGCAGCCCTAACCGGGATCGGGAGACCCAGTACTTC

J gene: TRBJ2-1
D gene: .
V gene: TRBV20-1
clone size: .
CDR3 protein: CSARDLGIGGHISEQFF
CDR3 DNA: TGCAGTGCTAGAGATCTAGGGATTGGCGGGCATATCAGTGAGCAGTTCTTC

J gene: TRBJ1-1
D gene: .
V gene: TRBV30
clone size: .
CDR3 protein: CAFQTGMNTEAFF
CDR3 DNA: TGTGCCTTTCAGACAGGAATGAACACTGAAGCTTTCTTT

J gene: TRBJ2-5
D gene: TRBD2
V gene: TRBV7-2
clone size: many
CDR3 protein: CASSSTGGVQETQYF
CDR3 DNA: TGTGCCAGCAGCTCGACGGGGGGAGTTCAAGAGACCCAGTACTTC

J gene: TRBJ1-5
D gene: .
V gene: TRBV6-2/TRBV6-3
clone size: few
CDR3 protein: CASSSSDRFFSNQPQHF
CDR3 DNA: TGTGCCAGCAGTTCATCCGACAGGTTTTTTAGCAATCAGCCCCAGCATTTT

J gene: TRBJ2-1
D gene: .
V gene: TRBV20-1
clone size: .
CDR3 protein: CSARRGGTYNEQFF
CDR3 DNA: TGCAGTGCTAGGAGGGGGGGAACCTACAATGAGCAGTTCTTC

J gene: TRBJ2-7
D gene: TRBD1
V gene: TRBV18
clone size: few
CDR3 protein: CASSPPGQGIYEQYF
CDR3 DNA: TGTGCCAGCTCACCACCGGGACAGGGGATCTACGAGCAGTACTTC

J gene: TRBJ2-7
D gene: TRBD2
V gene: TRBV28
clone size: .
CDR3 protein: CASSRTSGRSKNIYEQYF
CDR3 DNA: TGTGCCAGCAGTCGGACTAGCGGGAGATCAAAAAACATTTACGAGCAGTACTTC

J gene: TRBJ2-6
D gene: .
V gene: TRBV9
clone size: .
CDR3 protein: CASSVVPSGANVLTF
CDR3 DNA: TGTGCCAGCAGCGTAGTTCCCTCAGGGGCCAACGTCCTGACTTTC

J gene: TRBJ1-1
D gene: .
V gene: TRBV15
clone size: .
CDR3 protein: CATSVRAPNAEALF
CDR3 DNA: TGTGCCACCAGCGTCCGGGCTCCGAACGCTGAAGCTCTCTTT

J gene: TRBJ2-7
D gene: .
V gene: TRBV29-1
clone size: many
CDR3 protein: CSVEAGSSSSYEQYF
CDR3 DNA: TGCAGCGTTGAAGCGGGATCCTCTAGCTCCTACGAGCAGTACTTC

J gene: TRBJ2-5
D gene: TRBD1
V gene: TRBV20-1
clone size: .
CDR3 protein: CSEKGQGETQYF
CDR3 DNA: TGCAGTGAAAAAGGACAGGGTGAGACCCAGTACTTC

J gene: TRBJ2-3
D gene: TRBD2
V gene: TRBV3-1
clone size: .
CDR3 protein: CASSQDWTGGRTDTQYF
CDR3 DNA: TGTGCCAGCAGCCAAGATTGGACGGGGGGGCGTACAGATACGCAGTATTTT

J gene: TRBJ1-6
D gene: TRBD1
V gene: TRBV28
clone size: .
CDR3 protein: CASGRPGQYNSPPHF
CDR3 DNA: TGTGCCAGCGGTCGACCGGGACAGTATAATTCACCCCCCCACTTT

J gene: TRBJ2-1
D gene: .
V gene: TRBV6-2/TRBV6-3
clone size: .
CDR3 protein: CASTDGGLYNEQFF
CDR3 DNA: TGTGCCAGCACTGACGGGGGCCTGTACAATGAGCAGTTCTTC

J gene: TRBJ2-5
D gene: .
V gene: TRBV6-6
clone size: medium-sized
CDR3 protein: CASTSREPQETQYF
CDR3 DNA: TGTGCCAGCACGTCCCGGGAGCCCCAAGAGACCCAGTACTTC

J gene: TRBJ2-7
D gene: TRBD2
V gene: TRBV19
clone size: few
CDR3 protein: CASPGLAGSYEQYF
CDR3 DNA: TGTGCCAGCCCTGGACTAGCGGGCTCCTACGAGCAGTACTTC

J gene: TRBJ2-2
D gene: .
V gene: TRBV29-1
clone size: .
CDR3 protein: CSVRDGNTGELFF
CDR3 DNA: TGCAGCGTCCGGGACGGGAACACCGGGGAGCTGTTTTTT

J gene: TRBJ2-4
D gene: TRBD1
V gene: TRBV5-6
clone size: few
CDR3 protein: CASSRSPGGVQYF
CDR3 DNA: TGTGCCAGCAGTCGAAGCCCAGGGGGAGTTCAGTACTTC